This TCR beta chain was sequenced in a study of T cells in Graves' hyperthyroidism and ophthalmopathy. The germline V gene has CDR1 MNHNS and CDR2 SASEGT. Trimming removed 4 bases at V and 5 bases at J, with 11 bases between. This CDR3 has 13 residues. RNA transcripts served as the template for amplifying TCR beta CDR3 regions. HTBI primers were the set used in a first-round RT-PCR of the TCR CDR3. MiXCR, applied by TCRdb to the multiplex PCR reads, yields one record per CDR3 protein. The profile shows some 350,000 distinct CDR3 sequences, 19% of them singletons. When ophthalmopathy did not progress within 18 months, Graves' hyperthyroidism was considered stable.

This sequence originates from a woman aged 18-30 years with Graves' hyperthyroidism. Input material: blood. The chain is built from TRBV6-1 and TRBJ2-5; TRBD1 is a possible D gene (6 bases). CDR3 nucleotide sequence: TGTGCCAGCAGTGGGGGGCCCGGGGAGACCCAGTACTTC. Amino acids: CASSGGPGETQYF.